This is a list of T cell receptor beta chains from one sample in a study of cytomegalovirus exposure and HLA in healthy donors. Only in-frame clones appear in the TCRdb table, and some are missing; sequencing was by immunoSEQ multiplex PCR. The sample lists roughly 250,000 clones, roughly 70% occurring once. Sample: PBMCs. The receptors were gathered from a female donor in good health and CMV-seronegative. Both conserved end residues are part of each CDR3. Each record gives: J gene, V gene, D gene, clone size, CDR3 protein, CDR3 DNA. D genes are given only for firm matches. Size values are once, few and many counts, or a class for expanded clones, and some rows have none.

TRBJ1-2 | TRBV6-1 | - | - | CASTQAGGVDGYTF | TGTGCCAGCACCCAAGCGGGGGGAGTGGATGGCTACACCTTC
TRBJ2-7 | TRBV10-3 | TRBD1 | - | CAISGYLLPGQGPVQQYF | TGTGCCATCAGTGGGTACTTATTGCCGGGACAGGGACCTGTCCAGCAGTACTTC
TRBJ2-7 | TRBV7-2 | - | - | CASSPRQTLEQYF | TGTGCCAGCAGCCCAAGACAGACCCTCGAGCAGTACTTC
TRBJ2-1 | TRBV5-4 | - | - | CASSLDRAWDEQFF | TGTGCCAGCAGCTTGGACAGGGCATGGGATGAGCAGTTCTTC
TRBJ1-1 | TRBV2 | TRBD1 | many | CASSEGGTGGTEAFF | TGTGCCAGCAGTGAAGGCGGGACAGGAGGGACTGAAGCTTTCTTT
TRBJ2-1 | TRBV28 | - | - | CASSLGLGEQFF | TGTGCCAGCAGTCTGGGACTGGGTGAGCAGTTCTTC
TRBJ1-2 | TRBV7-2 | TRBD1 | - | CASSQPGQNGYTF | TGTGCCAGCAGCCAACCGGGACAGAATGGCTACACCTTC
TRBJ2-7 | TRBV7-2 | TRBD2 | - | CASSLVNLAGAFEQYF | TGTGCCAGCAGCTTAGTAAACCTAGCGGGAGCGTTCGAGCAGTACTTC
TRBJ2-3 | TRBV5-8 | TRBD1 | - | CASSQGTASTDTQYF | TGTGCCAGCAGCCAGGGGACAGCTAGCACAGATACGCAGTATTTT
TRBJ2-7 | TRBV7-9 | TRBD2 | - | CSSRGLAPSYEQYF | TGTTCCAGCAGAGGACTAGCCCCTTCCTACGAGCAGTACTTC
TRBJ2-7 | TRBV4-1 | TRBD1 | few | CASSQGTGAPNEQYF | TGCGCCAGCAGCCAAGGGACAGGGGCGCCCAACGAGCAGTACTTC
TRBJ2-1 | TRBV6-6 | - | few | CAGSWGQYNEQFF | TGTGCCGGGAGTTGGGGGCAGTACAATGAGCAGTTCTTC
TRBJ2-3 | TRBV5-4 | TRBD2 | - | CASSTGVAGVTTDTQYF | TGTGCCAGCAGCACGGGCGTAGCGGGAGTTACCACAGATACGCAGTATTTT
TRBJ1-4 | TRBV28 | - | once | CASSLSSGVDEKLFF | TGTGCCAGCAGTTTATCTTCAGGGGTGGATGAAAAACTGTTTTTT
TRBJ2-3 | TRBV10-1 | TRBD1 | - | CARGTASTDTQYF | TGCGCCAGAGGGACAGCAAGCACAGATACGCAGTATTTT
TRBJ2-7 | TRBV7-8 | TRBD2 | - | CASSVRLAESSYEQYF | TGTGCCAGCAGCGTTCGACTAGCGGAAAGCTCCTACGAGCAGTACTTC
TRBJ2-7 | TRBV21-1 | - | - | CASSLPGRLADSYEQYF | TGTGCCAGCAGCCTTCCCGGTAGACTAGCGGACTCCTACGAGCAGTACTTC
TRBJ1-1 | TRBV12-5 | - | few | CASGLVPGGEAFF | TGTGCTAGTGGTTTGGTTCCGGGGGGTGAAGCTTTCTTT
TRBJ1-1 | TRBV4-1 | - | once | CASSQLLNTEAFF | TGCGCCAGCAGCCAACTACTGAACACTGAAGCTTTCTTT
TRBJ2-3 | TRBV19 | TRBD1 | - | CASGQVRTDTQYF | TGTGCCAGTGGACAGGTCCGCACAGATACGCAGTATTTT
TRBJ2-3 | TRBV5-8 | TRBD1 | - | CASSFRPGQGTDTQYF | TGTGCCAGCAGCTTTAGACCTGGACAGGGCACAGATACGCAGTATTTT
TRBJ2-1 | TRBV6-5 | TRBD1 | few | CASSRDRYNEQFF | TGTGCCAGCAGCCGGGACAGGTACAATGAGCAGTTCTTC
TRBJ2-1 | TRBV28 | TRBD1 | - | CASSLSGQGSSYNEQFF | TGTGCCAGCAGTCTCTCAGGACAGGGAAGTTCCTACAATGAGCAGTTCTTC
TRBJ1-2 | TRBV9 | - | - | CASTKPETANYGYTF | TGTGCCAGCACCAAACCCGAGACTGCTAACTATGGCTACACCTTC
TRBJ1-2 | TRBV30 | TRBD1 | - | CAWSSGQGLYGYTF | TGTGCCTGGAGCTCGGGACAGGGACTCTATGGCTACACCTTC
TRBJ1-3 | TRBV28 | - | - | CASSLRTYIRGGNTIYF | TGTGCCAGCAGTTTACGCACCTACATACGAGGGGGAAACACCATATATTTT
TRBJ2-7 | TRBV7-9 | TRBD2 | few | CASSFTSGSYEQYF | TGTGCCAGCAGCTTTACTAGCGGGAGCTACGAGCAGTACTTC
TRBJ1-4 | TRBV27 | - | - | CASSSGQIGEKLFF | TGTGCCAGCAGTTCGGGACAAATTGGGGAAAAACTGTTTTTT
TRBJ2-5 | TRBV7-9 | - | - | CASSLYGTPQETQYF | TGTGCCAGCAGCTTATACGGGACACCTCAAGAGACCCAGTACTTC
TRBJ2-7 | TRBV6-1 | TRBD2 | once | CASSVVAQTSGSSYEQYF | TGTGCCAGCAGTGTGGTGGCCCAGACTAGCGGGAGCTCCTACGAGCAGTACTTC
TRBJ2-1 | TRBV4-2 | - | - | CASSPGLLNNEQFF | TGTGCCAGCAGCCCGGGACTCCTGAACAATGAGCAGTTCTTC
TRBJ2-7 | TRBV18 | - | - | CASSPNRDPGEQYF | TGTGCCAGCTCACCGAACAGGGATCCGGGGGAGCAGTACTTC
TRBJ2-2 | TRBV7-8 | - | - | CASRNTGELFF | TGTGCCAGCCGGAACACCGGGGAGCTGTTTTTT
TRBJ2-2 | TRBV5-4 | - | - | CASSAKQGTGELFF | TGTGCCAGCAGCGCCAAACAGGGTACCGGGGAGCTGTTTTTT
TRBJ2-7 | TRBV27 | - | - | CASSLRRGSEQYF | TGTGCCAGCAGTTTACGGAGAGGGAGCGAGCAGTACTTC
TRBJ2-7 | TRBV28 | TRBD1 | - | CASSFTQPGQGAWEQYF | TGTGCCAGCAGTTTCACCCAACCGGGACAGGGGGCTTGGGAGCAGTACTTC
TRBJ2-3 | TRBV11-2 | - | few | CASSLPFTSTDTQYF | TGTGCCAGCAGCTTGCCTTTCACTAGCACAGATACGCAGTATTTT
TRBJ1-2 | TRBV19 | - | once | CASSMFGGGNGYTF | TGTGCCAGTAGTATGTTCGGGGGTGGGAATGGCTACACCTTC
TRBJ2-2 | TRBV25-1 | - | once | CASSLLREGTGELFF | TGTGCCAGCAGTCTCCTCCGAGAGGGTACCGGGGAGCTGTTTTTT
TRBJ2-7 | TRBV27 | TRBD1 | - | CASGGQSNYEQYF | TGTGCCAGCGGGGGACAGAGCAACTACGAGCAGTACTTC